These T cell receptor beta chains were read from a single sample in a study of blood T cells in healthy people across ages. Using its own MiXCR run on the 5' RACE reads, TCRdb lists one record per CDR3 protein. Among 750,000 to 950,000 distinct CDR3 sequences listed, almost 30% were seen once. The same data also contributed to another study, on T cells of mothers and their children.

The source material was blood. The receptors derive from a woman between 40 and 55 years old in good health. CDR3s include the opening cysteine and the closing phenylalanine or tryptophan. D genes are given only for firm matches. A row's size may be missing; if present it is once, few, many or a size class.

CDR3 protein: CASRADSGGARETQYF
CDR3 DNA: TGTGCCAGCAGGGCCGATAGCGGGGGGGCTCGGGAGACCCAGTACTTC
J gene: TRBJ2-5
clone size: few
V gene: TRBV6-5
D gene: TRBD2

CDR3 protein: CASSLMPEYGGYTF
CDR3 DNA: TGTGCCAGCAGCTTAATGCCAGAGTATGGTGGCTACACCTTC
J gene: TRBJ1-2
clone size: few
V gene: TRBV7-2
D gene: .

CDR3 protein: CASSYSSENTQYF
CDR3 DNA: TGTGCCAGCAGTTACTCGTCAGAGAATACGCAGTATTTT
J gene: TRBJ2-3
clone size: few
V gene: TRBV6-6
D gene: .

CDR3 protein: CASSPYEGDNEQFF
CDR3 DNA: TGTGCCAGCAGCCCCTACGAAGGTGACAATGAGCAGTTCTTC
J gene: TRBJ2-1
clone size: many
V gene: TRBV7-6
D gene: .

CDR3 protein: CASSQSREQYF
CDR3 DNA: TGTGCCAGCAGCCAATCCAGGGAGCAGTACTTC
J gene: TRBJ2-7
clone size: few
V gene: TRBV16
D gene: .

CDR3 protein: CASSEYSSSEASGGQLAKNIQYF
CDR3 DNA: TGTGCCAGCAGCGAATACTCTTCCAGTGAGGCTAGCGGGGGGCAACTAGCCAAAAACATTCAGTACTTC
J gene: TRBJ2-4
clone size: once
V gene: TRBV9
D gene: TRBD2

CDR3 protein: CASILQAGELFF
CDR3 DNA: TGTGCCAGCATCTTACAAGCCGGGGAGCTGTTTTTT
J gene: TRBJ2-2
clone size: .
V gene: TRBV12-3/TRBV12-4
D gene: .

CDR3 protein: CATSRRGNGAYNSPLHF
CDR3 DNA: TGTGCCACCTCTCGGCGGGGCAATGGGGCCTATAATTCACCCCTCCACTTT
J gene: TRBJ1-6
clone size: .
V gene: TRBV2
D gene: .

CDR3 protein: CASSPATDYGYTF
CDR3 DNA: TGTGCCAGCTCACCGGCGACAGACTATGGCTACACCTTC
J gene: TRBJ1-2
clone size: .
V gene: TRBV18
D gene: .

CDR3 protein: CASSLDVVNVQFF
CDR3 DNA: TGCGCCAGCAGCTTGGACGTCGTCAATGTGCAGTTCTTC
J gene: TRBJ2-1
clone size: .
V gene: TRBV5-1
D gene: .

CDR3 protein: CASSSGGTINEQFF
CDR3 DNA: TGTGCCAGCAGCTCGGGGGGGACTATCAATGAGCAGTTCTTC
J gene: TRBJ2-1
clone size: few
V gene: TRBV25-1
D gene: TRBD2

CDR3 protein: CASSLIGGKGNSYEQYF
CDR3 DNA: TGTGCCAGCAGTTTAATAGGCGGTAAAGGGAATTCGTACGAGCAGTACTTC
J gene: TRBJ2-7
clone size: many
V gene: TRBV27
D gene: .

CDR3 protein: CSGARENIQYF
CDR3 DNA: TGCAGTGGCGCCCGGGAGAACATTCAGTACTTC
J gene: TRBJ2-4
clone size: few
V gene: TRBV20-1
D gene: .

CDR3 protein: CSARHGTGRSYEQYF
CDR3 DNA: TGCAGTGCTCGCCACGGGACAGGCCGCTCTTACGAGCAGTACTTC
J gene: TRBJ2-7
clone size: .
V gene: TRBV20-1
D gene: TRBD1

CDR3 protein: CAISGAKAETQYF
CDR3 DNA: TGTGCCATCAGTGGTGCAAAGGCAGAGACCCAGTACTTC
J gene: TRBJ2-5
clone size: once
V gene: TRBV10-3
D gene: .

CDR3 protein: CASRARGNYGYTF
CDR3 DNA: TGTGCCAGCAGAGCCAGGGGGAACTATGGCTACACCTTC
J gene: TRBJ1-2
clone size: .
V gene: TRBV6-5
D gene: TRBD1

CDR3 protein: CAGSLSSGGYGQYF
CDR3 DNA: TGTGCCGGCAGTTTATCTAGCGGCGGCTACGGGCAGTACTTC
J gene: TRBJ2-7
clone size: few
V gene: TRBV27
D gene: TRBD2

CDR3 protein: CASSPGQLKADAQYF
CDR3 DNA: TGTGCCAGCAGCCCGGGACAGTTGAAAGCAGATGCGCAGTATTTC
J gene: TRBJ2-3
clone size: once
V gene: TRBV12-3/TRBV12-4
D gene: TRBD1

CDR3 protein: CASSLASGGAMTYGYTF
CDR3 DNA: TGTGCCAGCAGCTTAGCTTCAGGGGGGGCAATGACATATGGCTACACCTTC
J gene: TRBJ1-2
clone size: .
V gene: TRBV11-2
D gene: TRBD1

CDR3 protein: CASSFNSNQPQHF
CDR3 DNA: TGTGCCAGCAGTTTTAATAGCAATCAGCCCCAGCATTTT
J gene: TRBJ1-5
clone size: few
V gene: TRBV6-5
D gene: .

CDR3 protein: CATSDLKRGVRYEQYF
CDR3 DNA: TGTGCCACCAGTGATTTGAAGCGGGGGGTTAGGTATGAGCAGTACTTC
J gene: TRBJ2-5
clone size: few
V gene: TRBV24-1
D gene: TRBD2

CDR3 protein: CASSSTIRDRGSFTEQFF
CDR3 DNA: TGTGCCAGCAGCTCCACTATCCGGGACAGGGGATCCTTCACTGAGCAGTTCTTC
J gene: TRBJ2-1
clone size: .
V gene: TRBV5-6
D gene: TRBD1

CDR3 protein: CASSLDRKGNYGYTF
CDR3 DNA: TGTGCCAGCAGTTTGGACAGGAAGGGTAACTATGGCTACACCTTC
J gene: TRBJ1-2
clone size: .
V gene: TRBV6-5
D gene: TRBD1

CDR3 protein: CASSAKGGGADYTDTQYF
CDR3 DNA: TGTGCCAGCAGCGCAAAAGGCGGGGGGGCCGATTATACAGATACGCAGTATTTT
J gene: TRBJ2-3
clone size: .
V gene: TRBV7-9
D gene: TRBD2

CDR3 protein: CSASGPSHNEQYF
CDR3 DNA: TGCAGTGCTAGCGGGCCTTCACACAATGAGCAGTACTTC
J gene: TRBJ2-7
clone size: .
V gene: TRBV20-1
D gene: .

CDR3 protein: CASSPPGASTDAQYF
CDR3 DNA: TGTGCCAGCAGCCCACCGGGCGCTAGCACAGATGCGCAGTATTTT
J gene: TRBJ2-3
clone size: .
V gene: TRBV7-2
D gene: .

CDR3 protein: CASSRPSGGAQNEQFF
CDR3 DNA: TGTGCCAGCAGCCGCCCTAGCGGGGGGGCTCAAAATGAGCAGTTCTTC
J gene: TRBJ2-1
clone size: few
V gene: TRBV14
D gene: TRBD2

CDR3 protein: CASSPSGLAGEYNEQFF
CDR3 DNA: TGTGCCAGCAGTCCCTCCGGCCTAGCGGGGGAATACAATGAGCAGTTCTTC
J gene: TRBJ2-1
clone size: .
V gene: TRBV27
D gene: TRBD2

CDR3 protein: CASSGLAGGGETQYF
CDR3 DNA: TGTGCCAGCAGCGGACTAGCGGGGGGAGGGGAGACCCAGTACTTC
J gene: TRBJ2-5
clone size: few
V gene: TRBV28
D gene: TRBD2

CDR3 protein: CASSLLGSLEQYF
CDR3 DNA: TGTGCCAGCAGTTTATTGGGCAGCCTCGAGCAGTACTTC
J gene: TRBJ2-7
clone size: few
V gene: TRBV28
D gene: .

CDR3 protein: CASSLGTGGYEQYF
CDR3 DNA: TGTGCCAGCAGCTTAGGGACAGGGGGCTACGAGCAGTACTTC
J gene: TRBJ2-7
clone size: many
V gene: TRBV11-2
D gene: TRBD1

CDR3 protein: CASSLGRWGTDGYEQYF
CDR3 DNA: TGTGCCAGCAGCTTGGGACGTTGGGGGACAGACGGCTACGAGCAGTACTTC
J gene: TRBJ2-7
clone size: few
V gene: TRBV7-6
D gene: TRBD1

CDR3 protein: CSARRVRGQPQHF
CDR3 DNA: TGCAGTGCTAGGCGGGTAAGGGGACAGCCCCAGCATTTT
J gene: TRBJ1-5
clone size: .
V gene: TRBV20-1
D gene: .

CDR3 protein: CASSLGQGYWPQHF
CDR3 DNA: TGTGCCAGCAGCTTAGGGCAGGGGTATTGGCCCCAGCATTTT
J gene: TRBJ1-5
clone size: .
V gene: TRBV7-2
D gene: .

CDR3 protein: CASSVAANTEAFF
CDR3 DNA: TGTGCCAGCAGCGTAGCGGCGAACACTGAAGCTTTCTTT
J gene: TRBJ1-1
clone size: .
V gene: TRBV9
D gene: .

CDR3 protein: CASRAGRSSEKLFF
CDR3 DNA: TGTGCCAGCAGGGCAGGGAGATCCAGTGAAAAACTGTTTTTT
J gene: TRBJ1-4
clone size: .
V gene: TRBV12-3/TRBV12-4
D gene: .

CDR3 protein: CSVRTGGEGYGYTF
CDR3 DNA: TGCAGTGTTCGGACAGGGGGCGAGGGCTATGGCTACACCTTC
J gene: TRBJ1-2
clone size: few
V gene: TRBV20-1
D gene: TRBD1

CDR3 protein: CASSQGPGGVVTGELFF
CDR3 DNA: TGTGCCAGCAGCCAAGGTCCCGGGGGCGTCGTCACCGGGGAGCTGTTTTTT
J gene: TRBJ2-2
clone size: .
V gene: TRBV14
D gene: .

CDR3 protein: CASRRIAGGNTGELFF
CDR3 DNA: TGTGCCAGCAGGCGAATAGCGGGGGGAAACACCGGGGAGCTGTTTTTT
J gene: TRBJ2-2
clone size: .
V gene: TRBV7-3
D gene: TRBD2

CDR3 protein: CASSDPHEVGLAGYNEQFF
CDR3 DNA: TGTGCCAGCAGTGACCCTCACGAAGTTGGACTAGCGGGTTACAATGAGCAGTTCTTC
J gene: TRBJ2-1
clone size: .
V gene: TRBV6-1
D gene: TRBD2

CDR3 protein: CASSSGERYF
CDR3 DNA: TGTGCCAGCAGTTCAGGGGAGCGGTACTTC
J gene: TRBJ2-5
clone size: many
V gene: TRBV28
D gene: .

CDR3 protein: CASSLWQAGSYNEQYF
CDR3 DNA: TGTGCCAGCAGTTTGTGGCAGGCGGGCTCCTACAATGAGCAGTACTTC
J gene: TRBJ2-7
clone size: few
V gene: TRBV12-3/TRBV12-4
D gene: .

CDR3 protein: CASGGHQPQHF
CDR3 DNA: TGTGCCAGCGGCGGGCATCAGCCCCAGCATTTT
J gene: TRBJ1-5
clone size: .
V gene: TRBV6-1
D gene: .

CDR3 protein: CASKTMTVYQETQYF
CDR3 DNA: TGTGCCAGCAAAACTATGACAGTGTACCAAGAGACCCAGTACTTC
J gene: TRBJ2-5
clone size: .
V gene: TRBV6-1
D gene: .

CDR3 protein: CASSVALGGAGSYEQYF
CDR3 DNA: TGTGCCAGCAGCGTAGCCCTTGGTGGAGCGGGGTCCTACGAGCAGTACTTC
J gene: TRBJ2-7
clone size: .
V gene: TRBV9
D gene: TRBD2

CDR3 protein: CASSYQGTGAVRGPQHF
CDR3 DNA: TGTGCCAGCAGTTACCAGGGGACAGGGGCCGTCCGAGGGCCCCAGCATTTT
J gene: TRBJ1-5
clone size: many
V gene: TRBV6-2/TRBV6-3
D gene: TRBD1

CDR3 protein: CAWSRDLGVYEQYF
CDR3 DNA: TGTGCCTGGAGTAGGGACCTGGGGGTCTACGAGCAGTACTTC
J gene: TRBJ2-7
clone size: .
V gene: TRBV30
D gene: .

CDR3 protein: CASSWTRDSYEQYF
CDR3 DNA: TGTGCCAGCAGTTGGACAAGAGATTCGTACGAGCAGTACTTC
J gene: TRBJ2-7
clone size: .
V gene: TRBV6-5
D gene: .

CDR3 protein: CASSSSGRAPSGQYF
CDR3 DNA: TGCGCCAGCAGCTCGTCAGGGAGGGCGCCCTCCGGGCAGTACTTC
J gene: TRBJ2-4
clone size: once
V gene: TRBV5-1
D gene: TRBD2

CDR3 protein: CASRKRAGGPVAKNIQYF
CDR3 DNA: TGTGCCAGCAGGAAAAGAGCGGGGGGGCCGGTGGCCAAAAACATTCAGTACTTC
J gene: TRBJ2-4
clone size: few
V gene: TRBV28
D gene: TRBD2

CDR3 protein: CASSEAPGMYNEQFF
CDR3 DNA: TGTGCCAGCAGTGAAGCCCCAGGGATGTACAATGAGCAGTTCTTC
J gene: TRBJ2-1
clone size: .
V gene: TRBV2
D gene: .

CDR3 protein: CSARDTQGGWNQPQHF
CDR3 DNA: TGCAGTGCTAGAGATACCCAAGGGGGGTGGAATCAGCCCCAGCATTTT
J gene: TRBJ1-5
clone size: few
V gene: TRBV20-1
D gene: .

CDR3 protein: CASSQGLTGANVLTF
CDR3 DNA: TGTGCCAGCAGTCAGGGGTTGACTGGGGCCAACGTCCTGACTTTC
J gene: TRBJ2-6
clone size: few
V gene: TRBV12-3/TRBV12-4
D gene: .

CDR3 protein: CASMGGSCGYTF
CDR3 DNA: TGTGCCAGCATGGGGGGCTCCTGTGGCTACACCTTC
J gene: TRBJ1-2
clone size: .
V gene: TRBV27
D gene: .

CDR3 protein: CTSSVAGAGSYNSPLHF
CDR3 DNA: TGTACCAGCAGCGTAGCTGGGGCTGGGTCCTATAATTCACCCCTCCACTTT
J gene: TRBJ1-6
clone size: .
V gene: TRBV9
D gene: .